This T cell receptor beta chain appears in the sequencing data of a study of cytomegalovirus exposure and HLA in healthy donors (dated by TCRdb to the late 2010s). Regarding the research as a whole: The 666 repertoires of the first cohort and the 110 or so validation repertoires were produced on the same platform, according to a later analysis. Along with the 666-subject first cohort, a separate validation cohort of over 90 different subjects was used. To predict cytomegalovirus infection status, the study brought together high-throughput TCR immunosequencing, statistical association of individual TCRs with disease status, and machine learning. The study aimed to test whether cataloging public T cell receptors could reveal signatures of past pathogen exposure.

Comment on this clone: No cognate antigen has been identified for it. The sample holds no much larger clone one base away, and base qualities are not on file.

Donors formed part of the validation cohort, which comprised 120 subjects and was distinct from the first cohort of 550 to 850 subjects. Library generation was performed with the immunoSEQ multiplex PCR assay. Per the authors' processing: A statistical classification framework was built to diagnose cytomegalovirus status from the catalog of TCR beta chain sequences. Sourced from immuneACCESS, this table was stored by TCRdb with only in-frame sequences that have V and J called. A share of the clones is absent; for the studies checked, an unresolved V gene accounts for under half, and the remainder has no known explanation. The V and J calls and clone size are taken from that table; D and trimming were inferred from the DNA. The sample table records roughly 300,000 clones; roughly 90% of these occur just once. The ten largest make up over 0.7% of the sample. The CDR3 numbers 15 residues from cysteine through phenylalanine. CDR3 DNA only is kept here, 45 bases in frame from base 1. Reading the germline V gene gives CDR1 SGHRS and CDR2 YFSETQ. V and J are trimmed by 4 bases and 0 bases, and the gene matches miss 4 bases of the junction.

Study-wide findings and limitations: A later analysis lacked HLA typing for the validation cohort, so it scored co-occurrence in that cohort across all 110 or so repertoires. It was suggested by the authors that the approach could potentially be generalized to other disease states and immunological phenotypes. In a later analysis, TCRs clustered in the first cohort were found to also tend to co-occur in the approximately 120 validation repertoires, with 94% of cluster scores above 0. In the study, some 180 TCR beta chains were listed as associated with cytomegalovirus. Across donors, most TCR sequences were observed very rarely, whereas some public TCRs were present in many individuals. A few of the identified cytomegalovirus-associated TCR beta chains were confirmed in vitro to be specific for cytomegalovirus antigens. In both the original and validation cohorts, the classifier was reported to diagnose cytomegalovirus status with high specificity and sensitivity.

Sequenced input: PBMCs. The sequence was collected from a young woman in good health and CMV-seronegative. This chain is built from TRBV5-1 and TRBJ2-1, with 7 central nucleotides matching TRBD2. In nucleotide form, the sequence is TGCGCCAGCAGCACCACTAGCGCCTCCTACAATGAGCAGTTCTTC. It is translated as CASSTTSASYNEQFF.